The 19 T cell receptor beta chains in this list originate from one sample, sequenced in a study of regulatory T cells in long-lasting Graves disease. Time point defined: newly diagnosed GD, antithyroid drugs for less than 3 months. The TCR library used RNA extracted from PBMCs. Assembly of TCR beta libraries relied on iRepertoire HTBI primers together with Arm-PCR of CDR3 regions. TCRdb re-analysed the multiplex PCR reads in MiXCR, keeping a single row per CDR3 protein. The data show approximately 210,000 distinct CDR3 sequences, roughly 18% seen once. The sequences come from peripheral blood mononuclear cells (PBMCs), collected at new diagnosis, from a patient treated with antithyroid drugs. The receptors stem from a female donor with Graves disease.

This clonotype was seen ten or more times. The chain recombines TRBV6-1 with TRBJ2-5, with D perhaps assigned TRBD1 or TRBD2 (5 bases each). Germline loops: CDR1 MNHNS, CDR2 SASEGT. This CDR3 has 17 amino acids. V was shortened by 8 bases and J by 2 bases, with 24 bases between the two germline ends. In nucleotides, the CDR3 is TGTGCCAGCTCCGACGCGGGCAGGGCCAGTTATCAAGAGACCCAGTACTTC. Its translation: CASSDAGRASYQETQYF.

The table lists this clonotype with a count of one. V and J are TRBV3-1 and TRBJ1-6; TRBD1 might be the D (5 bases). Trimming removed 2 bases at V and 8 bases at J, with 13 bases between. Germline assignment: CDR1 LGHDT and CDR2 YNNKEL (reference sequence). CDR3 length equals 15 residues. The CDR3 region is CASSQSWGADSPLHF. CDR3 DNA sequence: TGTGCCAGCAGCCAAAGTTGGGGCGCTGATTCACCCCTCCACTTT.

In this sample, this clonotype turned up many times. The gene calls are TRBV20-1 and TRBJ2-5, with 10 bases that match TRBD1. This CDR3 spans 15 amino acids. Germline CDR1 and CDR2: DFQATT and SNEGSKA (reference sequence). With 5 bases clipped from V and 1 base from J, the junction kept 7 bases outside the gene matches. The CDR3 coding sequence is TGCAGTGCTTGTGGGGACAGGGGCTGCCAAGAGACCCAGTACTTC. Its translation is CSACGDRGCQETQYF.

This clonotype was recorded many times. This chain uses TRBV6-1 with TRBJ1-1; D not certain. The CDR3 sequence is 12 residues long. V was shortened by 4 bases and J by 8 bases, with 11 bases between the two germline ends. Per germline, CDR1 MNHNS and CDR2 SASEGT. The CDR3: CASSAGIAEAFF. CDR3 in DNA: TGTGCCAGCAGTGCGGGGATCGCGGAAGCTTTCTTT.

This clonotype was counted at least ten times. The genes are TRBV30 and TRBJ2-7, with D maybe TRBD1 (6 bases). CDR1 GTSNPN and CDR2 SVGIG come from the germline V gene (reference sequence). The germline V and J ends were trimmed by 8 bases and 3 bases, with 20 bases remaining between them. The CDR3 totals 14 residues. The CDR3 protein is CALEQSRGYYEQYF. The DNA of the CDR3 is TGTGCCCTGGAACAGAGCAGGGGATACTACGAGCAGTACTTC.

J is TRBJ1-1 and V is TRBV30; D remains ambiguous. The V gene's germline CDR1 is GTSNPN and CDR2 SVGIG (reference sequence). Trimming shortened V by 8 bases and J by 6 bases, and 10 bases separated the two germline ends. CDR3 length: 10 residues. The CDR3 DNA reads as TGTGCCACCAGAATTCCTGAAGCTTTCTTT. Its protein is CATRIPEAFF.

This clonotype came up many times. CDR3 sequence reads: CASNRGKESYEQYF. The CDR3, as DNA: TGTGCCAGTAATCGCGGGAAGGAATCCTACGAGCAGTACTTC. The chain joins TRBV19 to TRBJ2-7; a weak D match, TRBD2 (6 bases). The CDR3 consists of 14 residues. Germline CDR1 LNHDA, CDR2 SQIVND (reference sequence). The V end lost 7 bases, the J end lost 1 base, and 14 bases lay between the germline ends.

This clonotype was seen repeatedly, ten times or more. The CDR3 DNA sequence: TGTGCCACCAAGACGGAGACTAGCGGGAGAGATCAGGAGCAGTTCTTC. Translating gives CATKTETSGRDQEQFF. V is TRBV10-3 and J is TRBJ2-1; TRBD2 matches at 12 bases. Germline loops: CDR1 ENHRY, CDR2 SYGVKD. The CDR3 runs to 16 residues. V was pared by 10 bases and J by 10 bases, with 17 bases of the junction left unmatched.

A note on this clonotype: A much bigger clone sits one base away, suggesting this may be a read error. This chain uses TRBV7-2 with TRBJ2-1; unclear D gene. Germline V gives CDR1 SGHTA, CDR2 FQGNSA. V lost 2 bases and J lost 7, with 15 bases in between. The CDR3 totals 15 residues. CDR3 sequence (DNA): TGTGCCAGCAGCTTAAGTCTCCTAGGTGCAAATGAGCAGTTCTTC. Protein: CASSLSLLGANEQFF.

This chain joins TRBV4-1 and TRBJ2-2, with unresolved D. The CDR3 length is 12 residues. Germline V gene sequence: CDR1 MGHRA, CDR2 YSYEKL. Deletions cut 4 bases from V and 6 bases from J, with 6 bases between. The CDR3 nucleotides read TGCGCCAGCAGCCGGGGTTCCGGGGAGCTGTTTTTT. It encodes CASSRGSGELFF.

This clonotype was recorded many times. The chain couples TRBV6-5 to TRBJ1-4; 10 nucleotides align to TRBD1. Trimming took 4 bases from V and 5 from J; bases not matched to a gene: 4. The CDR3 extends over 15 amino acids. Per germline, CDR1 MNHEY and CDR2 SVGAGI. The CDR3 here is CASSSSGQGNEKLFF. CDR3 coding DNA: TGTGCCAGCAGTTCGTCGGGACAGGGGAATGAAAAACTGTTTTTT.

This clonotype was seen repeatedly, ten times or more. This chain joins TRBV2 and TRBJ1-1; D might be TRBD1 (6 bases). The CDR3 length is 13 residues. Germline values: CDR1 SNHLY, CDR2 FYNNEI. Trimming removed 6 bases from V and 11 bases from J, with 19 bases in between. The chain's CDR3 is CASRSDDRRGAFF. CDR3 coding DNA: TGTGCCAGCAGATCAGACGACAGGCGGGGGGCTTTCTTT.

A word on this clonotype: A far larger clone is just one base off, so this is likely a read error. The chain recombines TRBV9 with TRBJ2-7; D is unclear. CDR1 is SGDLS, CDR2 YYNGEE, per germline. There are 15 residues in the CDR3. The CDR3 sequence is CASSEEAVGANEQHF. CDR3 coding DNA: TGTGCCAGCAGTGAAGAGGCGGTAGGTGCGAACGAGCAGCACTTC.

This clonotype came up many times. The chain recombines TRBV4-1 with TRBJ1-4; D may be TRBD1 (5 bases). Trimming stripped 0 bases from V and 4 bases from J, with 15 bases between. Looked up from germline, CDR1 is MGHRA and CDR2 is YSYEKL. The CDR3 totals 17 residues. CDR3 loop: CASSQDPQGGLNEKLFF. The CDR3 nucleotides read TGCGCCAGCAGCCAAGACCCGCAGGGTGGACTTAATGAAAAACTGTTTTTT.

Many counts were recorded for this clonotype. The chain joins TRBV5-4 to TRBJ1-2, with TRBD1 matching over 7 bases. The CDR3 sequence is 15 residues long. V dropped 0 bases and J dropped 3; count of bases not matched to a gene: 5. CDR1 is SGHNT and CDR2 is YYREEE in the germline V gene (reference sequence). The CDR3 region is CASSLGPGQYYGYTF. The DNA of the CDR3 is TGTGCCAGCAGCTTGGGCCCGGGACAGTACTATGGCTACACCTTC. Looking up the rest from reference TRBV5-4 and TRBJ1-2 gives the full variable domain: ETGVTQSPTHLIKTRGQQVTLRCSSQSGHNTVSWYQQALGQGPQFIFQYYREEENGRGNFPPRFSGLQFPNYSSELNVNALELDDSALYLCASSLGPGQYYGYTFGSGTRLTVV.

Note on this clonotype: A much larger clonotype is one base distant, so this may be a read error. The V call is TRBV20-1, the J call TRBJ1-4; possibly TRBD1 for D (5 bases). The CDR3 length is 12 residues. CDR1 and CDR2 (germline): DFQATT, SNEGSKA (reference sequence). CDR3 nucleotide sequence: TGCGGTGCTAGAGGGACGGATGAAAAACTGTTTTTT. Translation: CGARGTDEKLFF.

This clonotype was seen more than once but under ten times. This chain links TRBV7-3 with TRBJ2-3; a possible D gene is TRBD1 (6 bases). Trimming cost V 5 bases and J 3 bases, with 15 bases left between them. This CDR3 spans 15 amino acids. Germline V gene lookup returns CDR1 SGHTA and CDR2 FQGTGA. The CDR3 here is CASSQTGGRTDTQYF. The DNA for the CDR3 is TGTGCCAGCAGCCAGACTGGGGGCCGGACAGATACGCAGTATTTT. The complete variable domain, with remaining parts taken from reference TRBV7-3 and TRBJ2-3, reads GAGVSQTPSNKVTEKGKYVELRCDPISGHTALYWYRQSLGQGPEFLIYFQGTGAADDSGLPNDRFFAVRPEGSVSTLKIQRTERGDSAVYLCASSQTGGRTDTQYFGPGTRLTVL.

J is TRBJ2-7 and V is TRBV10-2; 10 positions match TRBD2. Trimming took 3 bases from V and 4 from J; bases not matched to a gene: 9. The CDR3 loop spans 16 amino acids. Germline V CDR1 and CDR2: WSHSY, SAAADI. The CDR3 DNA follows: TGCGCCAGCAGTGAAAGGAGCGGGAGGGCCGGGTACGAGCAGTACTTC. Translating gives CASSERSGRAGYEQYF.

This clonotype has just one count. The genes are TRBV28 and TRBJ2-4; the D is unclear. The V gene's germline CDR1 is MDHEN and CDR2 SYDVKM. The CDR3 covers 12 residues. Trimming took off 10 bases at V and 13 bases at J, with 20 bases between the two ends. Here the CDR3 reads CAIQRLENEQYF. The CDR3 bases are TGTGCCATTCAGAGGCTGGAGAATGAGCAGTACTTC.